Each of the 16 T cell receptor beta chains below was sequenced from the same sample in a study of CD8 T cells in ankylosing spondylitis. TCRdb analysed the 5' RACE reads with MiXCR anew, one entry per CDR3 protein. The sample yields 230,000 or so distinct CDR3 sequences, 20% to 30% seen once. The sequenced sample was blood, either unsorted or a sorted T cell fraction (not recorded which). The receptors originated from a male donor with ankylosing spondylitis or in good health (not recorded which).

The chain uses TRBV7-9 and TRBJ2-5, with D perhaps matching TRBD1 or TRBD2 (5 bases each). Germline V gene data show CDR1 as SEHNR and CDR2 as FQNEAQ (reference sequence). The CDR3 is 14 residues long. V was clipped by 2 bases and J by 2 bases, with 9 bases between them. The CDR3 bases are TGTGCCAGCAGCTTATCTTGGGGGCAAGAGACCCAGTACTTC. Translating gives CASSLSWGQETQYF.

This clonotype appeared many times. The chain carries TRBV12-3 or TRBV12-4 and TRBJ1-2, with a possible D match to TRBD1 (5 bases). This CDR3 has 13 residues. Trimming left V 6 bases short and J 4 bases short, with 12 bases between. The CDR3: CASRLQESYGYTF. CDR3 DNA sequence: TGTGCCAGCAGATTACAGGAATCCTATGGCTACACCTTC.

There are a few counts of this clonotype. The chain links TRBV20-1 to TRBJ2-3, with TRBD1 as a possible D gene (7 bases). Germline-derived CDR1 and CDR2 are DFQATT and SNEGSKA (reference sequence). CDR3 length: 14 residues. CDR3 DNA sequence: TGCAGGGCCACCTCAGGGGGGCCCCCAGATACGCAGTATTTT. Translating it yields CRATSGGPPDTQYF.

The chain joins TRBV20-1 to TRBJ2-1; D ambiguous. CDR3 length: 14 residues. Per the germline V gene, CDR1 is DFQATT and CDR2 is SNEGSKA (reference sequence). The germline V and J ends were trimmed by 1 base and 4 bases, with 11 bases remaining between them. The chain's CDR3 is CSARGPGLYNEQFF. CDR3 DNA: TGCAGTGCTAGAGGACCGGGTCTATACAATGAGCAGTTCTTC.

The chain is built from TRBV20-1 and TRBJ2-3; 7 bases map to TRBD1. Germline CDR1 is DFQATT and CDR2 is SNEGSKA (reference sequence). V dropped 6 bases and J dropped 2; count of bases not matched to a gene: 5. The CDR3 length is 13 residues. The CDR3 DNA follows: TGCAGTGCGGACAGGAGATCCACAGATACGCAGTATTTT. The encoded protein is CSADRRSTDTQYF.

This clonotype has ten or more counts. J is TRBJ1-1 and V is TRBV20-1, with unresolved D. Between the trimmed V and J ends, which lost 7 bases and 1 base, there was a span of 13 bases. Per the germline V gene, CDR1 is DFQATT and CDR2 is SNEGSKA (reference sequence). The CDR3 covers 13 residues. The CDR3 region is CSGSRGANTEAFF. CDR3 in DNA: TGCAGTGGCAGCCGCGGCGCGAACACTGAAGCTTTCTTT.

This clonotype was found many times. The chain employs TRBV12-3 or TRBV12-4 and TRBJ2-7; possibly TRBD2 for D (6 bases). The CDR3 spans 13 residues. The germline V and J ends were trimmed by 2 bases and 5 bases, with 10 bases remaining between them. CDR3 residues: CASSLPGDHEQYF. In DNA, the CDR3 is TGTGCCAGCAGTTTACCGGGAGACCACGAGCAGTACTTC.

This clonotype was detected ten times or more. This sequence joins TRBV3-1 and TRBJ2-5; 13 bases align to TRBD2. CDR1 and CDR2 (germline): LGHDT, YNNKEL (reference sequence). There are 16 residues in the CDR3. Trimming removed 4 bases from V and 4 bases from J; junction bases left unmatched: 6. Written as DNA, the CDR3 is TGTGCCAGCAGCCCCGGACTAGCGGGGGAGAGAGAGACCCAGTACTTC. As protein: CASSPGLAGERETQYF.

There are many counts of this clonotype. The V and J genes are TRBV7-8 and TRBJ2-5, with a possible D match to TRBD2 (5 bases). The CDR3 sequence is 18 residues long. The germline V and J ends were trimmed by 1 base and 4 bases, with 22 bases remaining between them. In germline, CDR1 is SGHVS, CDR2 FQNEAQ. The CDR3 is CASSLVPLLVRGRETQYF. The CDR3 DNA reads as TGTGCCAGCAGCTTAGTTCCCCTACTAGTCCGCGGTAGAGAGACCCAGTACTTC.

In its sample, this clonotype was seen once. The chain couples TRBV23-1 to TRBJ1-1; TRBD1 is a possible D gene (5 bases). TRBV23-1 is sorted into the ORF group, with uncertain function. The CDR3 is 15 amino acids. Trimming took 3 bases from V and 1 from J, leaving 12 bases between them. The CDR3 DNA reads as TGCGCCAGCAGTCATCCGGGGGGTGGGAACACTGAAGCTTTCTTT. It translates to CASSHPGGGNTEAFF.

V is TRBV25-1 and J is TRBJ2-6; D call uncertain. The germline V gene has CDR1 MGHDK and CDR2 SYGVNS. Trimming cost V 1 base and J 0 bases, with 7 bases left between them. This CDR3 is 16 amino acids long. CDR3: CASSEWTGSGANVLTF. CDR3 coding DNA: TGTGCCAGCAGTGAATGGACGGGCTCTGGGGCCAACGTCCTGACTTTC.

CDR3 loop: CASTSPTSPLHF. CDR3 nucleotides: TGTGCCAGCACCTCCCCGACGTCACCCCTCCACTTT. The genes are TRBV6-2 or TRBV6-3 and TRBJ1-6; unclear D gene. The V gene's germline CDR1 is MNHEY and CDR2 SVGEGT. Trimming removed 7 bases from V and 10 bases from J, with 11 bases in between. The CDR3 has 12 residues.

This chain uses TRBV11-2 with TRBJ2-1; D is undetermined. Germline V CDR1 and CDR2: SGHAT, FQNNGV. V was trimmed by 2 bases and J by 3 bases, leaving 5 bases between them. The CDR3 runs to 13 residues. The CDR3 loop is CASSLSGYNEQFF. The CDR3, as DNA: TGTGCCAGCAGCTTATCAGGCTACAATGAGCAGTTCTTC.

The chain combines TRBV10-3 with TRBJ2-3; tentatively, D is TRBD2 (6 bases). The CDR3 is 11 residues long. Deletions cut 10 bases from V and 6 bases from J, with 11 bases between. Per germline, CDR1 ENHRY and CDR2 SYGVKD. CDR3 nucleotides: TGTGCCACTCGCGGGGAGGATACGCAGTATTTT. Translating it yields CATRGEDTQYF.

V usage is TRBV10-3 and J usage is TRBJ2-3; 8 nucleotides line up with TRBD2. Germline CDR1 ENHRY, CDR2 SYGVKD. The CDR3 is 13 residues long. With V trimmed by 5 bases and J by 4 bases, 2 bases remained unmatched. The CDR3 DNA follows: TGTGCCATCAGTCCGGGACTAGCAGATACGCAGTATTTT. Its translation is CAISPGLADTQYF.

This clonotype was observed at least ten times. CDR3 amino acids: CASSRGRGSPEVDTQYF. Written as DNA, the CDR3 is TGTGCCAGCAGCCGTGGGAGGGGCTCTCCCGAAGTGGATACGCAGTATTTT. The chain employs TRBV7-9 and TRBJ2-3, with 7 bases matching TRBD2. The ends lost 5 bases at V and 6 bases at J; junction bases unmatched: 17. This CDR3 has 17 residues. Germline values: CDR1 SEHNR, CDR2 FQNEAQ (reference sequence).